This TCR beta chain was sequenced during a study of T-cell memory formation after mild COVID-19 (dated by TCRdb to the early 2020s). For the study in its entirety: Most TCR sequence clusters were specific to one of the two donors. T-cell clones expanding and contracting after mild COVID-19 in a couple of donors were tracked by longitudinal TCRalpha and TCRbeta repertoire sequencing. The cohort comprised two young, previously healthy adult volunteers, one female and one male.

Its CDR3 holds 12 amino acids, cysteine through phenylalanine. Of the read, only the CDR3 DNA is kept; its 36 bases are in frame from base 1. Trimming at the junction amounts to 10 bases on V and 5 bases on J, and the germline ends lie 14 bases apart. CDR1 and CDR2, per the germline V gene, are SNHLY and FYNNEI. What the work shows at the level of the full study, not this receptor alone: Some responding clones were detected in pre-infection memory, which suggested that pre-existing cross-reactive memory T cells had joined the SARS-CoV-2 response. Clones contracting from day 15 to 85 had balanced CD4/CD8 phenotypes, while a second wave expanding from day 15 to 37 was biased towards CD4+. Contracting CD4+ clones were found mainly in CM and EM memory subsets, while CD8+ clones were enriched in EMRA. The second-wave clones that peaked on day 37 were not confirmed to be SARS-CoV-2 specific. The study included only two mild cases, and larger cohorts that include severe cases with pre-infection samples were judged to be necessary.

PBMCs were isolated by Ficoll-Paque density gradient centrifugation. On this clonotype: Its antigen target is currently unknown. Per-base quality was not reported, and no clone a single base away is much larger than it.

The data were produced on an Illumina NovaSeq 6000. TCRalpha and TCRbeta cDNA libraries were built by 5'RACE with constant-segment primers, adding sample barcodes and unique molecular identifiers. RNA was extracted from every sample with Trizol reagent. Amplification of the libraries took two PCR steps, and the second step added a second sample barcode plus Illumina TruSeq adapters. Libraries were sequenced on an Illumina NovaSeq with 2 x 150 bp paired-end reads. As for how the authors treated the data: Demultiplexing of reads and collapsing into UMI-guided consensus sequences were performed with migec v1.2.7. With mixcr v2.1.11, UMI consensuses were aligned to TRA and TRB V and J templates and assembled into clonotypes. A clonotype was counted as expanded or contracted only if both edgeR and NoisET called the change significant, with noise models trained on biological replicates. For edgeR calls, the thresholds were a false discovery rate-adjusted p below 0.01 and a log2 fold-change of 1. As an exploratory analysis of dynamics, max-normalized trajectories of the 1000 most abundant clonotypes were examined with PCA combined with hierarchical clustering. Separately sequenced CD4+ and CD8+ repertoires were used to assign the CD4 or CD8 phenotype of responding clones. TCRdb reanalyzed the raw reads on its own, using fastp at Q25 for trimming and MiXCR for clone calling, and kept in-frame beta chains. Rows with a matching CDR3 protein are joined into one entry that keeps the most common DNA and genes. TCRdb, rather than the study authors, made the V and J calls. Recorded for this sample are roughly 610,000 distinct CDR3 sequences; roughly 17% of them occurred a single time. The ten largest clonotypes hold roughly 7.8% of the sample.

Sequencing input: PBMCs or a T cell subset sorted from them (not recorded which). The clonotype comes from an adult woman who had mild COVID-19 (a few samples of this study predate the infection). The sample titles of this study are shuffled in the database, so cell type and time point are left out; the donor was told from shared clones. The V gene is TRBV2 and the J gene is TRBJ2-5, with TRBD2 as a weak D call on 6 bases. The DNA sequence is as follows: TGTGCCATCGGGACTGTCGGTGAGACCCAGTACTTC. Its protein reads: CAIGTVGETQYF.